This TCR beta chain was documented in a study of T cell changes during pregnancy in multiple sclerosis. The CDR3 runs 13 residues. Trimming removed 7 bases from V and 7 bases from J, with 16 bases in between. The germline V gene encodes CDR1 SNHLY and CDR2 FYNNEI. Generated by immunoSEQ multiplex PCR, the TCRdb table keeps only in-frame clones and is missing some. The sample yields tens of thousands of clones, more than 85% seen once. This specimen consisted of CD4+ T cells from peripheral blood mononuclear cells, obtained in the second trimester of pregnancy. The chain is built from TRBV2 and TRBJ2-5, with D tentatively TRBD1 (6 bases). The receptor comes from a female donor in good health, enrolled as a control in a pregnancy study. CDR3 protein: CASTGVLGWTQYF. DNA for the CDR3: TGTGCCAGCACAGGGGTCCTAGGGTGGACCCAGTACTTC.